A single sample gave rise to the 5 T cell receptor beta chains below, sequenced in a study of blood T cells in healthy people across ages. A second about 7 to 11 cycle PCR used barcoded and J-beta primers. TCRdb ran MiXCR on the 5' RACE reads and lists one entry per CDR3 protein. The sample has hundreds of thousands of distinct CDR3 sequences; 20% to 25% are singletons. Sequenced sample: blood. These receptors all stem from a man aged 70 or older in good health.

This clonotype appeared a few times. The rearrangement uses TRBV25-1 and TRBJ2-5; D is perhaps TRBD2 (6 bases). V lost 1 base to trimming and J lost 5 bases, with 14 bases between them. From germline, CDR1 is MGHDK and CDR2 SYGVNS. This CDR3 contains 15 residues. The CDR3 DNA follows: TGTGCCAGCAGTGAATTCATGGGGGGTCTGGAGACCCAGTACTTC. Residues: CASSEFMGGLETQYF.

The rearrangement uses TRBV19 and TRBJ2-7; TRBD1 is a possible D gene (6 bases). CDR3 length equals 14 residues. V shed 3 bases and J shed 2 bases, with 11 bases lying between them. CDR1 LNHDA and CDR2 SQIVND come from the germline V gene (reference sequence). CDR3 residues: CASSMRQGTYEQYF. The CDR3 DNA reads TGTGCCAGTAGTATGAGGCAGGGGACCTACGAGCAGTACTTC.

This clonotype was counted only a few times. The rearrangement joins TRBV29-1 to TRBJ2-1; TRBD1 or TRBD2 may be the D gene (5 bases each). The CDR3 spans 14 residues. Trimming took off 7 bases at V and 5 bases at J, with 18 bases between the two ends. From germline, CDR1 is SQVTM and CDR2 ANQGSEA. The CDR3 DNA sequence: TGCAGCGACAAAAGGGACGGGGAAAACAATGAGCAGTTCTTC. This translates into CSDKRDGENNEQFF.

This clonotype has only one observation. This rearrangement joins TRBV7-3 to TRBJ2-7; D may be TRBD2 (6 bases). Germline V CDR1 and CDR2: SGHTA, FQGTGA. The CDR3 is 14 residues long. V was pared by 0 bases and J by 5 bases, with 11 bases between. CDR3 in amino acids: CASSLTASANEQYF. In nucleotides, the CDR3 is TGTGCCAGCAGCTTAACGGCTAGCGCGAACGAGCAGTACTTC.

This clonotype was recorded a few times. The chain is built from TRBV12-3 or TRBV12-4 and TRBJ2-5, with 7 bases lining up with TRBD2. The DNA end is a closer match to TRBJ2-7, so the J assignment may be wrong. The CDR3 covers 14 residues. The CDR3: CASMLSSGPYEQYF. Written as DNA, the CDR3 is TGTGCCAGCATGCTGTCTAGCGGCCCCTACGAGCAGTACTTC.